A selection of T cell receptor beta chains follows, all from one sample in a study of breast tumors, draining lymph nodes, adjacent tissues. In TCRdb, the multiplex PCR reads were re-called with MiXCR into one record per CDR3 protein. This table holds 150,000 to 250,000 distinct CDR3 sequences, approximately 33% found once. The sequenced material came from axillary lymph node tissue. The receptor set was obtained from a female donor with breast cancer. Some clones in this sample may be carry-over from other donors' samples. Both conserved end residues are part of each CDR3. A D gene is named only where the DNA matches it firmly. Size is omitted from some rows. Given values are once, few, many or a class for expanded clones.

clone_size	j_call	v_call	d_call	cdr3_aa	cdr3_nt
NA	TRBJ1-4	TRBV11-3	NA	CASSLLGAGTTNEKLFF	TGTGCCAGCAGCTTACTGGGGGCAGGCACAACTAATGAAAAACTGTTTTTT
many	TRBJ2-1	TRBV4-1	TRBD2	CASSQGLAGHEQFF	TGCGCCAGCAGCCAGGGACTAGCGGGACATGAGCAGTTCTTC
many	TRBJ2-2	TRBV4-2	TRBD2	CASSPQTSPVGSGELFF	TGTGCCAGCAGCCCGCAGACTAGCCCTGTTGGTTCCGGGGAGCTGTTTTTT
many	TRBJ2-2	TRBV5-1	NA	CASSLVGHYTGELFF	TGCGCCAGCAGCTTGGTTGGCCATTACACCGGGGAGCTGTTTTTT
many	TRBJ1-6	TRBV6-5	NA	CASSHSRQVNSPLHF	TGTGCCAGCAGTCACTCGAGACAGGTTAATTCACCCCTCCACTTT
many	TRBJ2-1	TRBV7-2	TRBD2	CASSFPSGLLNSVRENEQFF	TGTGCCAGCAGCTTCCCATCTGGGCTCTTAAACTCGGTGCGGGAGAATGAGCAGTTCTTC
few	TRBJ2-7	TRBV27	TRBD2	CASSIGLAYEQYF	TGTGCCAGCAGTATCGGACTAGCGTACGAGCAGTACTTC
many	TRBJ1-2	TRBV20-1	NA	CSAMKGAALGYGYTF	TGCAGTGCTATGAAAGGGGCCGCGCTGGGCTATGGCTACACCTTC
NA	TRBJ2-1	TRBV20-1	NA	CSARDFRKRAGQEQFF	TGCAGTGCTAGAGATTTCCGCAAGCGGGCGGGCCAGGAGCAGTTCTTT
NA	TRBJ1-6	TRBV5-1	TRBD1	CASSCRDRGYSPLHF	TGCGCCAGCAGCTGCCGGGACAGGGGATATTCACCCCTCCACTTT
many	TRBJ1-2	TRBV20-1	NA	CSAVTGPYGYTF	TGCAGTGCTGTTACAGGACCCTATGGCTACACCTTC
many	TRBJ2-6	TRBV20-1	NA	CSARQSTGANVLTF	TGCAGTGCTAGGCAGAGTACTGGGGCCAACGTCCTGACTTTC
NA	TRBJ2-3	TRBV19	NA	CASSIDFTGDLLTDTQYF	TGTGCCAGTAGTATAGACTTCACCGGGGACCTTCTAACAGATACGCAGTATTTT
NA	TRBJ1-2	TRBV12-3/TRBV12-4	NA	CASCAGANYGYTF	TGTGCCAGCTGCGCTGGGGCCAACTATGGCTACACCTTC
many	TRBJ1-4	TRBV20-1	NA	CSALNTEKLFF	TGCAGTGCTCTTAACACGGAAAAACTGTTTTTT
NA	TRBJ1-5	TRBV6-5	TRBD1	CASSMGQGNQPQHF	TGTGCCAGCAGTATGGGACAGGGCAATCAGCCCCAGCATTTT
many	TRBJ1-2	TRBV28	NA	CASSLPTSWNYGYTF	TGTGCCAGCAGTTTACCGACATCATGGAACTATGGCTACACCTTC
few	TRBJ1-1	TRBV6-6	TRBD1	CASILTGVNTEAFF	TGTGCCAGCATCCTGACAGGGGTGAACACTGAAGCTTTCTTT
NA	TRBJ2-1	TRBV6-2/TRBV6-3	NA	CASSVSVNEQFF	TGTGCCAGCTCCGTTTCTGTCAATGAGCAGTTCTTC
few	TRBJ2-5	TRBV5-1	NA	CASSLYFGVKETQYF	TGCGCCAGCAGCTTGTATTTTGGGGTTAAAGAGACCCAGTACTTC
many	TRBJ2-1	TRBV4-3	TRBD2	CASSQDLAPGLASPNEQFF	TGCGCCAGCAGCCAAGATTTAGCCCCGGGACTAGCGAGTCCTAATGAGCAGTTCTTC
many	TRBJ1-5	TRBV10-3	NA	CATGQSNQPQHF	TGTGCCACAGGACAGAGCAATCAGCCCCAGCATTTT
NA	TRBJ1-4	TRBV7-9	NA	CASSGGSELFF	TGTGCCAGCAGCGGCGGATCGGAACTGTTTTTT
many	TRBJ2-2	TRBV11-2	TRBD2	CASSALGGNTRELFF	TGTGCCAGCAGCGCATTGGGAGGGAACACCCGGGAGCTGTTTTTT
NA	TRBJ2-7	TRBV5-1	NA	CASSFGLIYEQYF	TGCGCCAGCAGCTTCGGACTCATCTACGAGCAGTACTTC
many	TRBJ1-4	TRBV5-1	TRBD1	CASNTGGANEKLFF	TGCGCCAGCAACACAGGGGGGGCTAATGAAAAACTGTTTTTT
many	TRBJ1-5	TRBV6-1	TRBD1	CASSEAAGGQPQHF	TGTGCCAGCAGTGAAGCGGCAGGGGGTCAGCCCCAGCATTTT